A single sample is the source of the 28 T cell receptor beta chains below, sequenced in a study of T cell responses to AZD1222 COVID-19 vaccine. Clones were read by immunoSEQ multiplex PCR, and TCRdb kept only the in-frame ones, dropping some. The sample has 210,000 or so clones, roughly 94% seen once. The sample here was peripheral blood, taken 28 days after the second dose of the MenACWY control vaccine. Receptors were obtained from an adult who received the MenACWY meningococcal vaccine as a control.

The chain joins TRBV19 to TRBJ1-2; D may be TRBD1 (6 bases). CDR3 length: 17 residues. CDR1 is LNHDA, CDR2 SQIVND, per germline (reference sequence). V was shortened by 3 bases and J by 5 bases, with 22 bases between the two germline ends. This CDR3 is CASSIAGDLGKLYGYTF. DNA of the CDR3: TGTGCCAGTAGTATCGCAGGGGACCTAGGGAAACTATATGGCTACACCTTC.

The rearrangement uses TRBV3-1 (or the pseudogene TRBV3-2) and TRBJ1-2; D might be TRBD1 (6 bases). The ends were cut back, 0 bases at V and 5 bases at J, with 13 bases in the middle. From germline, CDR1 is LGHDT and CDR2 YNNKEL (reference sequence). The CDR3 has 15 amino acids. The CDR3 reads CASSQDWGQIYGYTF. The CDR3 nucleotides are TGTGCCAGCAGCCAAGATTGGGGACAAATATATGGCTACACCTTC.

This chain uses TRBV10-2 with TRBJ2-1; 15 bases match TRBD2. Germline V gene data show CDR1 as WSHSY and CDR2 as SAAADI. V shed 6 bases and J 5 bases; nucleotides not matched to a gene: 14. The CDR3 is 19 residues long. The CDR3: CASRTGLAGGKGIDNEQFF. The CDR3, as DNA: TGCGCCAGCAGAACTGGACTAGCGGGGGGGAAAGGAATCGACAATGAGCAGTTCTTC.

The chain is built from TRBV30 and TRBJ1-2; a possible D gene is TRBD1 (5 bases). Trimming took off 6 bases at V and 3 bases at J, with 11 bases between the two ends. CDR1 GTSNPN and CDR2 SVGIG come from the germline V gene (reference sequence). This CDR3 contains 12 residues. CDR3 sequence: CACTGRYYGYTF. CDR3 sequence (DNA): TGTGCCTGCACAGGACGGTACTATGGCTACACCTTC.

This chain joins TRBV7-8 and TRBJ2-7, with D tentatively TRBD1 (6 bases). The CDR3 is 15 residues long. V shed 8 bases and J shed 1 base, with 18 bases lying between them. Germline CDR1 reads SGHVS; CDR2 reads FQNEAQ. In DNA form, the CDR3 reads TGTGCCAGCGGCTCGGTGGCCAGGGGTTCCTACGAGCAGTACTTC. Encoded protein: CASGSVARGSYEQYF.

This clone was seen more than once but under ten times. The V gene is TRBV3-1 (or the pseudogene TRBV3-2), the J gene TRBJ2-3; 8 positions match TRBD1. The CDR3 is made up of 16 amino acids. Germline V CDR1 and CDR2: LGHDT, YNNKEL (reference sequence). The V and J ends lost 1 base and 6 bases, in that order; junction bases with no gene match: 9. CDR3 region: CASSQVFAGGADTQYF. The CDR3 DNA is TGTGCCAGCAGCCAAGTCTTTGCAGGGGGCGCGGATACGCAGTATTTT.

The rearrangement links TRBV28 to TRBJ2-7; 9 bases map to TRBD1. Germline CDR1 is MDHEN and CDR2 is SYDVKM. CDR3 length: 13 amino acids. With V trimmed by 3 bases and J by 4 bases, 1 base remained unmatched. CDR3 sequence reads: CASSFGQGYEQYF. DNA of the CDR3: TGTGCCAGCAGTTTTGGACAGGGGTACGAGCAGTACTTC.

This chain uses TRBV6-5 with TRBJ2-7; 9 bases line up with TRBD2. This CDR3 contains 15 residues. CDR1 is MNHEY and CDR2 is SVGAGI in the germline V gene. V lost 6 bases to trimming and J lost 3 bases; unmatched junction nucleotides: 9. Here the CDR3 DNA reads TGTGCCAGCAGGTTTAGCGGGAGTCGCGACTACGAGCAGTACTTC. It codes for CASRFSGSRDYEQYF.

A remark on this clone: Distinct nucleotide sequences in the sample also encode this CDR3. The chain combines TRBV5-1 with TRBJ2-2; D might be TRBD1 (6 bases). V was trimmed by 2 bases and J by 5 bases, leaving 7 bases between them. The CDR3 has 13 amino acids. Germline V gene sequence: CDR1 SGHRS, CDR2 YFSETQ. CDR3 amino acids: CASSLQGTGELFF. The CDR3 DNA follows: TGCGCCAGCAGCTTACAGGGAACCGGGGAGCTGTTTTTT.

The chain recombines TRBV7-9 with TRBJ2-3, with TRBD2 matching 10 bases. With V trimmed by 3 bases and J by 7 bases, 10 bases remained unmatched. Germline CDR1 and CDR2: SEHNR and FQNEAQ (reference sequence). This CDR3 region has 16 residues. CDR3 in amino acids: CASSFPAGGPGNTQYF. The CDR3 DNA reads TGTGCCAGCAGCTTTCCAGCGGGAGGGCCCGGGAATACGCAGTATTTT.

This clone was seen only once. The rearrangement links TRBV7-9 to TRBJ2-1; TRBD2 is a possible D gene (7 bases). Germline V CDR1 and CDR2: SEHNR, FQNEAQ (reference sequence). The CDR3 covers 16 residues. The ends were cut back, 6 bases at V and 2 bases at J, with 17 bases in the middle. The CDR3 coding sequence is TGTGCCAGCAGTCCTGGGGGGCGGGGGCCCTACAATGAGCAGTTCTTC. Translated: CASSPGGRGPYNEQFF.

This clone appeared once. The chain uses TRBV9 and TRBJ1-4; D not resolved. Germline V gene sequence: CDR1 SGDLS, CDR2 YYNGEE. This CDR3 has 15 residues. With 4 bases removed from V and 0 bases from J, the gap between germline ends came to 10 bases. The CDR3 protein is CASSMGGSTNEKLFF. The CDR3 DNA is TGTGCCAGCAGCATGGGAGGGTCAACTAATGAAAAACTGTTTTTT.

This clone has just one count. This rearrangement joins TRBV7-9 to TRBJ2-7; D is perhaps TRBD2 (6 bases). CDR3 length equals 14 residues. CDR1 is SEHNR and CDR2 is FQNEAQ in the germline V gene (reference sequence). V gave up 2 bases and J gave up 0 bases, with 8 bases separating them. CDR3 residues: CASSLSSASYEQYF. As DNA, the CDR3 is TGTGCCAGCAGCTTATCTAGCGCCTCCTACGAGCAGTACTTC.

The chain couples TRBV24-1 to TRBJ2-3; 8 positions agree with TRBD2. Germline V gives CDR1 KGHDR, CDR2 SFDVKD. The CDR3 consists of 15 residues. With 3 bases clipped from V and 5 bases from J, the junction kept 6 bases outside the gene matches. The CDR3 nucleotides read TGTGCCACCAGTGATCGTGTCGGGAGGGGAGATACGCAGTATTTT. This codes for CATSDRVGRGDTQYF.

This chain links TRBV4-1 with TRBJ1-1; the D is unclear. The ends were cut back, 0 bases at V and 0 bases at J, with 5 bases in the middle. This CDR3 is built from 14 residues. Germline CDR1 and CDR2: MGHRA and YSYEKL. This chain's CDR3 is CASSQEGVNTEAFF. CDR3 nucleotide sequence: TGCGCCAGCAGCCAAGAGGGAGTGAACACTGAAGCTTTCTTT.

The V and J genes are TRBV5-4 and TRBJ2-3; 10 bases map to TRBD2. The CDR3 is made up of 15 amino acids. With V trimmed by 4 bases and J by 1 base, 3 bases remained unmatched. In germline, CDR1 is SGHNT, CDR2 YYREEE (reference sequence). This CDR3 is CASSRAGGGTDTQYF. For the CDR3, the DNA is TGTGCCAGCAGCCGAGCGGGGGGGGGCACAGATACGCAGTATTTT.

CDR3 amino acids: CASSHLDGTGELFF. The CDR3 DNA follows: TGTGCCAGCTCCCACTTGGACGGTACCGGGGAGCTGTTTTTT. V and J are TRBV18 and TRBJ2-2; no clear D gene. The CDR3 has 14 residues. Per the germline V gene, CDR1 is KGHSH and CDR2 is LQKENI. Trimming cost V 6 bases and J 5 bases, with 13 bases left between them.

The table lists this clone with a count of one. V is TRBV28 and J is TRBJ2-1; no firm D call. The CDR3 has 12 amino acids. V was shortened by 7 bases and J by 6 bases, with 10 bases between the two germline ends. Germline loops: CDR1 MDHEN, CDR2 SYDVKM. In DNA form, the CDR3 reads TGTGCCAGCACCTCCCGTGGCAATGAGCAGTTCTTC. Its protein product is CASTSRGNEQFF.

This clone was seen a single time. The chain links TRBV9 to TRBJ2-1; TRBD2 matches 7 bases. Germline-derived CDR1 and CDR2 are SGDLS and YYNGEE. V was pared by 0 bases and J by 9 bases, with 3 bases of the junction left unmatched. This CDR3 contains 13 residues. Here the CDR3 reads CASSVGGRTEQFF. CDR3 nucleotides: TGTGCCAGCAGCGTAGGCGGGAGAACTGAGCAGTTCTTC.

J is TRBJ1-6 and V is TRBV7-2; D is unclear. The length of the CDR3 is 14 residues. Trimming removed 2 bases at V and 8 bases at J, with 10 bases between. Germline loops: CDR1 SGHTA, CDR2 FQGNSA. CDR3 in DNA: TGTGCCAGCAGCTTATCCGACGAGGATTCACCCCTCCACTTT. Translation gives CASSLSDEDSPLHF.

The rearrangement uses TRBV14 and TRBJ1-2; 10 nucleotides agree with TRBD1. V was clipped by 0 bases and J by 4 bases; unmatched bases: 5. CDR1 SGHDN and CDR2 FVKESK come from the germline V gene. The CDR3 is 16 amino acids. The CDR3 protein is CASSQDRTGGGYGYTF. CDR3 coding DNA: TGTGCCAGCAGCCAAGACCGGACAGGGGGTGGCTATGGCTACACCTTC.

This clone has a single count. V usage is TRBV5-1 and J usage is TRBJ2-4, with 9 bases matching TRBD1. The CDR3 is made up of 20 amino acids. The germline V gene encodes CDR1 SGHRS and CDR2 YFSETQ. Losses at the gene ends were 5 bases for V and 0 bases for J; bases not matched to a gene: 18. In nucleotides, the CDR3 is TGCGCCAGCAGTTCCACCCCGGGGACAGGGTGGGTTACAGCCAAAAACATTCAGTACTTC. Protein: CASSSTPGTGWVTAKNIQYF.

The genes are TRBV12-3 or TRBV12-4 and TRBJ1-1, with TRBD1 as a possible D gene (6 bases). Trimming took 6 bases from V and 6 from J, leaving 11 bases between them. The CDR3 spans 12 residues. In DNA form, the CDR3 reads TGTGCCAGCAGCCAGGGGACGGCTGAAGCTTTCTTT. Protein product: CASSQGTAEAFF.

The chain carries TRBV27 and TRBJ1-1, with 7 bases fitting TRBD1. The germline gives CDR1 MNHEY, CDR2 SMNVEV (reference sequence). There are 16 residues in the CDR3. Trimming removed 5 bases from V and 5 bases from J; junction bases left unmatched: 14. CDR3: CASSLHPTGLETEAFF. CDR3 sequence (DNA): TGTGCCAGCAGTCTCCATCCGACAGGGCTGGAAACTGAAGCTTTCTTT.

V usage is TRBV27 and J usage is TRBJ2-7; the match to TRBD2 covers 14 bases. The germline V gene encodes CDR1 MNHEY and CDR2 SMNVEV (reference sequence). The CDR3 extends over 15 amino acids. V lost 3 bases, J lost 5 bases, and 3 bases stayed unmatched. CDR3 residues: CASSFTGLAGDEQYF. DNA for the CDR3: TGTGCCAGCAGTTTTACGGGACTAGCGGGAGACGAGCAGTACTTC.

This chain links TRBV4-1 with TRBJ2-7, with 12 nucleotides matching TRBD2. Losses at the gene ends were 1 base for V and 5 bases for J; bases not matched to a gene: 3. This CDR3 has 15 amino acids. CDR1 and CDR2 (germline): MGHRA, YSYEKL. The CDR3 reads CASSQALAGGHEQYF. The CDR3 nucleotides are TGCGCCAGCAGCCAAGCCCTAGCGGGGGGGCACGAGCAGTACTTC.

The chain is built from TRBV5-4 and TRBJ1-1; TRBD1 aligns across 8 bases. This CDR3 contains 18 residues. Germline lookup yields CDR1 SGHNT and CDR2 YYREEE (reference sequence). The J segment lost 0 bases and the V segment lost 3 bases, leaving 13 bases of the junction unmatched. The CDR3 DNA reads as TGTGCCAGCAGCTCCACTCGGACAGGGCTTCTGATGAACACTGAAGCTTTCTTT. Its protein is CASSSTRTGLLMNTEAFF.

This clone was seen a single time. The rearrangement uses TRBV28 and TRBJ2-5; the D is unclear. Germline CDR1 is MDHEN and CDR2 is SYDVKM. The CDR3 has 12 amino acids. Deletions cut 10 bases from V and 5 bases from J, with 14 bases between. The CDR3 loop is CAIHSPGETQYF. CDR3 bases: TGTGCCATCCACTCCCCGGGTGAGACCCAGTACTTC.